The 9 T cell receptor beta chains below were found in one sample sequenced in a study of T cells after posttransplantation cyclophosphamide. Sequencing used immunoSEQ multiplex PCR; TCRdb keeps in-frame clones, though not all of them. The sample was found to contain around 35,000 clones, and every one recurs. Sample: PBMCs. The receptors here all came from a girl under 18 in good health, CMV-negative, and a related stem cell transplant donor.

CDR3 loop: CASSSGTGGTQPQHF. CDR3 coding DNA: TGTGCCAGCAGCTCCGGGACAGGGGGCACTCAGCCCCAGCATTTT. The rearrangement uses TRBV7-8 and TRBJ1-5, with 12 bases aligning to TRBD1. The length of the CDR3 is 15 residues. Trimming at V came to 4 bases and at J to 6 bases, leaving 4 bases not matched to a gene. CDR1 SGHVS and CDR2 FQNEAQ come from the germline V gene.

This chain uses TRBV7-2 with TRBJ2-5, with 7 nucleotides matching TRBD2. The CDR3 spans 15 residues. CDR1 SGHTA and CDR2 FQGNSA come from the germline V gene. Unmatched junction bases numbered 9, after V lost 5 bases and J lost 3 bases. The CDR3 sequence is CASSAGGLEKETQYF. The DNA for the CDR3 is TGTGCCAGCAGCGCGGGCGGACTAGAAAAAGAGACCCAGTACTTC.

V usage is TRBV9 and J usage is TRBJ2-5; possibly TRBD2 for D (5 bases). CDR3 size: 14 residues. Per the germline V gene, CDR1 is SGDLS and CDR2 is YYNGEE. Trimming removed 1 base at V and 1 base at J, with 8 bases between. CDR3 DNA: TGTGCCAGCAGCGTACCGGGATCCCAAGAGACCCAGTACTTC. This sequence encodes CASSVPGSQETQYF.

The V call is TRBV5-4, the J call TRBJ2-1; 8 bases fit TRBD1. The trim removed 4 bases at V and 3 bases at J, leaving 6 bases unmatched. There are 15 residues in the CDR3. Germline V lookup: CDR1 SGHNT, CDR2 YYREEE (reference sequence). The CDR3 DNA is TGTGCCAGCAGCACCCCCGGGACAGGCTACAATGAGCAGTTCTTC. Amino acid sequence: CASSTPGTGYNEQFF.

This clone came up a few times. The J gene is TRBJ1-5, the V gene TRBV10-2, with D hard to call. The V end was cut by 3 bases, the J end by 2 bases, with 8 bases between. CDR1 and CDR2 from the germline V gene are WSHSY and SAAADI. The CDR3 sequence is 14 residues long. The chain's CDR3 is CASSETAGNQPQHF. In nucleotides, the CDR3 is TGCGCCAGCAGTGAAACAGCGGGCAATCAGCCCCAGCATTTT.

This clone was counted many times. The chain joins TRBV4-1 to TRBJ2-7; 7 nucleotides align to TRBD1. The CDR3 contains 15 residues. Germline trimming cut 3 bases from V and 0 bases from J; bases unmatched to any gene: 5. Germline CDR1 and CDR2: MGHRA and YSYEKL. DNA for the CDR3: TGCGCCAGCAGCCACCCGGGACAGCCCTCCTACGAGCAGTACTTC. It is translated as CASSHPGQPSYEQYF.

The chain recombines TRBV25-1 with TRBJ2-3; TRBD1 might be the D (7 bases). V lost 1 base and J 2 bases, leaving 13 bases between the germline ends. CDR3 length equals 16 residues. The germline gives CDR1 MGHDK, CDR2 SYGVNS. The CDR3 sequence is CASSEFRGAHTDTQYF. CDR3 in DNA: TGTGCCAGCAGTGAATTCAGGGGGGCCCACACAGATACGCAGTATTTT.

The V and J genes are TRBV9 and TRBJ2-7; 7 bases map to TRBD1. In germline, CDR1 is SGDLS, CDR2 YYNGEE. The CDR3 spans 16 residues. The V and J ends lost 1 base and 5 bases, in that order; junction bases with no gene match: 12. CDR3 sequence: CASSVKGTEVFHEQYF. CDR3 in DNA: TGTGCCAGCAGCGTAAAAGGGACAGAGGTCTTCCACGAGCAGTACTTC. The whole variable domain, remainder taken from reference TRBV9 and TRBJ2-7, is DSGVTQTPKHLITATGQRVTLRCSPRSGDLSVYWYQQSLDQGLQFLIQYYNGEERAKGNILERFSAQQFPDLHSELNLSSLELGDSALYFCASSVKGTEVFHEQYFGPGTRLTVT.

This clone has ten or more counts. This chain connects TRBV6-5 to TRBJ2-7; 7 bases match TRBD1. The CDR3 is 15 amino acids. CDR1 is MNHEY, CDR2 SVGAGI, per germline. The V segment lost 3 bases and the J segment 1 base; nucleotides outside the gene matches: 6. The CDR3, as DNA: TGTGCCAGCAGTTATTTGGGACAGAGGTCCTACGAGCAGTACTTC. Translating it yields CASSYLGQRSYEQYF.